A single sample gave rise to the 23 T cell receptor beta chains below, sequenced in a study of CD8 T cells in ankylosing spondylitis. Study-wide points: Seemingly distinctive of ankylosing spondylitis blood was a TCR beta motif formed by eight highly homologous variants.

Their antigens are not known. Via MiXCR, TCRdb re-called the 5' RACE reads, giving one row per CDR3 protein. The table lists roughly 450,000 distinct CDR3 sequences, 26% of them singletons. The sample was blood, either unsorted or a sorted T cell fraction (not recorded which). These receptors were obtained from a male donor with ankylosing spondylitis.

The sample holds a few counts of this clonotype. The chain links TRBV4-1 to TRBJ2-1; the match to TRBD2 covers 9 bases. CDR3 length equals 16 residues. V shed 2 bases, J shed 0 bases, and the junction held 2 bases outside the gene matches. Germline lookup yields CDR1 MGHRA and CDR2 YSYEKL. The CDR3 DNA follows: TGCGCCAGCAGCCAATCTAGCGGGAACTCCTACAATGAGCAGTTCTTC. Residues: CASSQSSGNSYNEQFF.

This clonotype was detected only a few times. The gene calls are TRBV12-3 or TRBV12-4 and TRBJ2-3; D may be TRBD1 (6 bases). This CDR3 region has 13 residues. With 3 bases removed from V and 6 bases from J, the gap between germline ends came to 10 bases. The CDR3 protein is CASSLITGDTQYF. CDR3 DNA: TGTGCCAGCAGTTTGATCACAGGGGATACGCAGTATTTT.

This clonotype has more than one count but fewer than ten. The V call is TRBV6-4, the J call TRBJ2-1, with no clear D. The germline V gene encodes CDR1 MRHNA and CDR2 SNTAGT. Trimming removed 7 bases at V and 15 bases at J, with 10 bases between. The CDR3 is 9 residues long. The CDR3 sequence: CASTPGGFF. The CDR3 bases are TGTGCCAGCACCCCCGGTGGGTTCTTC.

In its sample, this clonotype was seen a few times. The V call is TRBV5-1, the J call TRBJ1-5; 8 bases are shared with TRBD1. V gave up 0 bases and J gave up 6 bases; unmatched junction bases: 5. This CDR3 comprises 15 residues. Germline V CDR1 and CDR2: SGHRS, YFSETQ. The CDR3 bases are TGCGCCAGCAGCTTGGGATCAGGGGGCGGTCAGCCCCAGCATTTT. This encodes CASSLGSGGGQPQHF.

The chain uses TRBV5-1 and TRBJ2-3; no definite D call. The V end lost 1 base, the J end lost 6 bases, and 9 bases lay between the germline ends. This CDR3 is 13 amino acids long. Germline V gene data show CDR1 as SGHRS and CDR2 as YFSETQ. CDR3 sequence (DNA): TGCGCCAGCAGCTTGCAGCTCCCGGATACGCAGTATTTT. Protein: CASSLQLPDTQYF.

The rearrangement links TRBV5-1 to TRBJ2-2, with 7 bases aligning to TRBD2. This CDR3 region has 16 residues. Germline values: CDR1 SGHRS, CDR2 YFSETQ. V lost 1 base to trimming and J lost 7 bases; unmatched junction nucleotides: 10. The CDR3 here is CASSLIPLAVGGELFF. CDR3 bases: TGCGCCAGCAGCTTGATCCCCCTAGCGGTTGGCGGGGAGCTGTTTTTT.

The chain uses TRBV5-1 and TRBJ1-2; 7 bases are a match to TRBD1. The germline CDR1 and CDR2 sequences are SGHRS and YFSETQ. The CDR3 is 16 residues long. V lost 0 bases to trimming and J lost 0 bases; unmatched junction nucleotides: 5. CDR3: CASSLGPGQPNYGYTF. CDR3 nucleotide sequence: TGCGCCAGCAGCTTGGGGCCGGGACAGCCTAACTATGGCTACACCTTC.

This clonotype occurred a few times. The chain is built from TRBV27 and TRBJ2-5, with D perhaps matching TRBD1 or TRBD2 (5 bases each). Trimming pared 5 bases from V and 2 bases from J, leaving 15 bases between. Germline CDR1 and CDR2: MNHEY and SMNVEV (reference sequence). The CDR3 loop spans 15 amino acids. The DNA of the CDR3 is TGTGCCAGCAGTGGCCGGGGAACAGGACAAGAGACCCAGTACTTC. It is translated as CASSGRGTGQETQYF.

This clonotype was counted a few times. V usage is TRBV3-1 and J usage is TRBJ1-2, with D unclear. The V end was cut by 4 bases, the J end by 4 bases, with 10 bases between. The CDR3 is 13 residues long. Germline CDR1 LGHDT, CDR2 YNNKEL (reference sequence). Here the CDR3 DNA reads TGTGCCAGCAGCCTCGACCACAGCTATGGCTACACCTTC. Translating gives CASSLDHSYGYTF. The complete variable domain, with remaining parts taken from reference TRBV3-1 and TRBJ1-2, reads DTAVSQTPKYLVTQMGNDKSIKCEQNLGHDTMYWYKQDSKKFLKIMFSYNNKELIINETVPNRFSPKSPDKAHLNLHINSLELGDSAVYFCASSLDHSYGYTFGSGTRLTVV.

This clonotype was counted only a few times. The chain couples TRBV11-2 to TRBJ2-7; D unresolved. Germline-derived CDR1 and CDR2 are SGHAT and FQNNGV. The CDR3 has 15 amino acids. V lost 5 bases, J lost 1 base, and 15 bases lay in between. The CDR3 spells CASSLYPDVSYEQYF. CDR3 DNA: TGTGCCAGCAGCCTATATCCGGACGTATCCTACGAGCAGTACTTC.

The chain carries TRBV5-5 and TRBJ2-7; 8 bases align to TRBD2. The CDR3 has 14 residues. The germline V gene has CDR1 SGHKS and CDR2 YYEKEE (reference sequence). The V and J ends lost 0 bases and 2 bases, in that order; junction bases with no gene match: 1. For the CDR3, the DNA is TGTGCCAGCAGCTTGGCCGGGAGGGCCTACGAGCAGTACGTC. It codes for CASSLAGRAYEQYV.

The sample holds one count of this clonotype. The chain is built from TRBV29-1 and TRBJ1-2, with D perhaps TRBD1 (6 bases). Germline assignment: CDR1 SQVTM and CDR2 ANQGSEA. The CDR3 length is 12 residues. V was trimmed by 7 bases and J by 5 bases, leaving 14 bases between them. The CDR3 sequence: CSGLTGRYGYTF. Here the CDR3 DNA reads TGCAGCGGTCTAACAGGGAGGTATGGCTACACCTTC. Together with reference TRBV29-1 and TRBJ1-2, the CDR3 gives the full variable domain: SAVISQKPSRDICQRGTSLTIQCQVDSQVTMMFWYRQQPGQSLTLIATANQGSEATYESGFVIDKFPISRPNLTFSTLTVSNMSPEDSSIYLCSGLTGRYGYTFGSGTRLTVV.

This clonotype occurred a few times. J is TRBJ2-3 and V is TRBV11-2, with 7 nucleotides matching TRBD2. This CDR3 has 16 residues. J gave up 2 bases and V 5 bases, and 10 bases lay outside the gene matches. Per germline, CDR1 SGHAT and CDR2 FQNNGV. CDR3 coding DNA: TGTGCCAGCAGCCGTGAAGGAGCGGGAATCACAGATACGCAGTATTTT. Translating gives CASSREGAGITDTQYF. The full variable domain, its missing parts supplied by reference TRBV11-2 and TRBJ2-3, is EAGVAQSPRYKIIEKRQSVAFWCNPISGHATLYWYQQILGQGPKLLIQFQNNGVVDDSQLPKDRFSAERLKGVDSTLKIQPAKLEDSAVYLCASSREGAGITDTQYFGPGTRLTVL.

The chain uses TRBV21-1 and TRBJ2-5; TRBD2 reflects the table's D call only, with no check against the DNA. TRBV21-1 represents a pseudogene. The CDR3 runs to 14 residues. In DNA, the CDR3 is TGTGCCAGCAGCTCTAAAGCGGGAGGGGAGACCCAGTACTTC. Translation gives CASSSKAGGETQYF.

The chain uses TRBV12-3 or TRBV12-4 and TRBJ2-4; D is possibly TRBD1 or TRBD2 (6 bases each). V gave up 6 bases and J gave up 6 bases, with 18 bases separating them. This CDR3 spans 15 amino acids. The CDR3 sequence: CASSYRVRAGNIQYF. The CDR3, as DNA: TGTGCCAGCAGCTACAGGGTTCGAGCGGGAAACATTCAGTACTTC.

This clonotype appeared a few times. The chain is built from TRBV11-3 and TRBJ2-5; D is uncertain. Germline CDR1 is SGHNT and CDR2 is YENEEA. The CDR3 spans 13 residues. V lost 5 bases and J 7 bases, leaving 14 bases between the germline ends. The CDR3 protein is CASSAVSTGTQYF. In DNA form, the CDR3 reads TGTGCCAGCAGCGCAGTTTCGACCGGGACCCAGTACTTC.

The chain couples TRBV20-1 to TRBJ2-7, with 11 bases that match TRBD2. The CDR3 spans 13 residues. V was pared by 6 bases and J by 5 bases, with 6 bases of the junction left unmatched. Per germline, CDR1 DFQATT and CDR2 SNEGSKA (reference sequence). CDR3 DNA: TGCAGTGCCATTAGCGGGAGGGACAACGAGCAGTACGTC. Translation gives CSAISGRDNEQYV.

This clonotype occurred a few times. The genes are TRBV3-1 and TRBJ2-1, with 12 bases fitting TRBD2. The V segment lost 0 bases and the J segment 7 bases; nucleotides outside the gene matches: 10. The CDR3 is made up of 18 amino acids. Looked up from germline, CDR1 is LGHDT and CDR2 is YNNKEL (reference sequence). CDR3: CASSQDWASGRAVNEQFF. DNA of the CDR3: TGTGCCAGCAGCCAAGATTGGGCTAGCGGGAGGGCCGTGAATGAGCAGTTCTTC.

This clonotype turned up a few times. The V gene is TRBV3-1, the J gene TRBJ2-5; 8 nucleotides match TRBD2. Germline V gene sequence: CDR1 LGHDT, CDR2 YNNKEL (reference sequence). V was clipped by 4 bases and J by 0 bases; unmatched bases: 4. The CDR3 covers 15 residues. As DNA, the CDR3 is TGTGCCAGCAGCCGGAGCGGGAGACACCAAGAGACCCAGTACTTC. Its protein product is CASSRSGRHQETQYF.

This clonotype was seen only a few times. The chain carries TRBV20-1 and TRBJ2-3, with TRBD2 identical over 11 bases. CDR1 and CDR2 from the germline V gene are DFQATT and SNEGSKA (reference sequence). The CDR3 has 14 amino acids. V shed 5 bases, J shed 10 bases, and the junction held 11 bases outside the gene matches. The CDR3 region has the DNA TGCAGTGCTCCCGGGACTAGCGGTTGGGATGCGCAGTATTTT. Translating gives CSAPGTSGWDAQYF.

This chain links TRBV27 with TRBJ1-6, with D unresolved. Deletions cut 7 bases from V and 0 bases from J, with 10 bases between. Germline CDR1 and CDR2: MNHEY and SMNVEV (reference sequence). The CDR3 loop spans 15 amino acids. The CDR3 loop reads CASKSGSSYNSPLHF. The DNA for the CDR3 is TGTGCCAGCAAATCCGGGAGCTCCTATAATTCACCCCTCCACTTT.

The chain is built from TRBV5-5 and TRBJ2-2; TRBD2 agrees at 12 bases. The length of the CDR3 is 16 residues. V dropped 5 bases and J dropped 0; count of bases not matched to a gene: 2. Germline V gene data show CDR1 as SGHKS and CDR2 as YYEKEE (reference sequence). Here the CDR3 DNA reads TGTGCCAGCAGGTGGACTAGCGGGACGAACACCGGGGAGCTGTTTTTT. It yields the protein CASRWTSGTNTGELFF.

This chain connects TRBV11-2 to TRBJ2-3; 11 bases agree with TRBD2. There are 18 residues in the CDR3. CDR1 and CDR2 (germline): SGHAT, FQNNGV. After removal of 3 bases from V and 1 base from J, the junction contained 9 bases not matched to a gene. The CDR3 region has the DNA TGTGCCAGCAGCTTCTCGTACACTAGCGGGAGCGGCACAGATACGCAGTATTTT. This sequence encodes CASSFSYTSGSGTDTQYF. The full variable domain, its missing parts supplied by reference TRBV11-2 and TRBJ2-3, is EAGVAQSPRYKIIEKRQSVAFWCNPISGHATLYWYQQILGQGPKLLIQFQNNGVVDDSQLPKDRFSAERLKGVDSTLKIQPAKLEDSAVYLCASSFSYTSGSGTDTQYFGPGTRLTVL.